Following are 5 T cell receptor beta chains from one sample sequenced in a study of shared clonotypes between healthy human individuals. The assay was immunoSEQ multiplex PCR, and TCRdb's table has in-frame clones only and misses some. Altogether about 1 million clones are present, around 74% being singletons, with the ten largest covering about 1.5%. The sequencing sample was made of memory CD4+ T cells sorted from blood. Subset of the sample: CD45RA-negative fraction. The receptors come from a man between 18 and 35 years old in good health.

This clone was observed at least ten times. Here the CDR3 reads CASKLAGARTGELFF. Written as DNA, the CDR3 is TGTGCCAGCAAACTAGCGGGGGCGCGAACCGGGGAGCTGTTTTTT. J is TRBJ2-2 and V is TRBV28, with 11 bases identical to TRBD2. This CDR3 spans 15 amino acids. V gave up 7 bases and J gave up 5 bases; unmatched junction bases: 6. Per the germline V gene, CDR1 is MDHEN and CDR2 is SYDVKM.

V is TRBV4-3 and J is TRBJ2-7; 7 nucleotides line up with TRBD2. The V segment lost 2 bases and the J segment 3 bases; nucleotides outside the gene matches: 4. Germline CDR1 is LGHNA and CDR2 is YSLEER. There are 14 residues in the CDR3. The CDR3 protein is CASSQLAGDYEQYF. The CDR3 DNA reads as TGCGCCAGCAGCCAATTAGCGGGTGACTACGAGCAGTACTTC.

This chain links TRBV21-1 with TRBJ1-2; the table assigns TRBD1, which was not confirmed against the DNA. TRBV21-1 is designated a pseudogene. The CDR3 covers 17 residues. In DNA form, the CDR3 reads TGTGCCAGCAGCACCCGGGACAGGGGAGGGGTTGGGTATGGCTACACCTTC. This sequence encodes CASSTRDRGGVGYGYTF.

The rearrangement uses TRBV7-8 and TRBJ2-7; D is unresolved. The CDR3 loop spans 15 amino acids. Per the germline V gene, CDR1 is SGHVS and CDR2 is FQNEAQ. V was trimmed by 5 bases and J by 3 bases, leaving 17 bases between them. The CDR3 reads CASSRAPKSYYEQYF. DNA for the CDR3: TGTGCCAGCAGCCGAGCCCCAAAATCCTACTACGAGCAGTACTTC.

This rearrangement joins TRBV19 to TRBJ1-6; D unclear. The germline V and J ends were trimmed by 6 bases and 0 bases, with 6 bases remaining between them. The CDR3 spans 14 residues. Germline lookup yields CDR1 LNHDA and CDR2 SQIVND (reference sequence). The CDR3, as DNA: TGTGCCAGTAGATCGATCTCCTATAATTCACCCCTCCACTTT. It is translated as CASRSISYNSPLHF.